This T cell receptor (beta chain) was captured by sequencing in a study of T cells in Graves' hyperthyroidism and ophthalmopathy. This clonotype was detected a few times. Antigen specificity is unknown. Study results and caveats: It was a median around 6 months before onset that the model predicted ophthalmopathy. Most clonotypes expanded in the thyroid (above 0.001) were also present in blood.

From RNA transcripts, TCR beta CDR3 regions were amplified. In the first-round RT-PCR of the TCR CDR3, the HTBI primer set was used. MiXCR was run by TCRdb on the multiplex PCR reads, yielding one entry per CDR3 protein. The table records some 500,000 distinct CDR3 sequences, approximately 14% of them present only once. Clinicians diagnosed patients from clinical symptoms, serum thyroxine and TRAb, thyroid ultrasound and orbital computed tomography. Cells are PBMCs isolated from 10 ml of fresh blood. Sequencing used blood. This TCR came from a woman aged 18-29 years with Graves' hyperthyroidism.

In DNA form, the CDR3 reads TGTGCCAGCAGCTCAATCGGAGGACTGTACAATGAGCAGTTCTTC. Protein: CASSSIGGLYNEQFF. This chain uses TRBV5-6 with TRBJ2-1; D may be TRBD2 (5 bases). The CDR3 spans 15 residues. Per the germline V gene, CDR1 is SGHDT and CDR2 is YYEEEE. Trimming removed 3 bases from V and 4 bases from J, with 14 bases in between.